The T cell receptor beta chain described here comes from a study of cytomegalovirus exposure and HLA in healthy donors. On the study more broadly: Among several hundred genotyped donors, more than 65% fell in the Caucasian-associated ancestry cluster.

PCR was performed using 60 Vbeta and 13 Jbeta primers. Profiled with immunoSEQ multiplex PCR; TCRdb holds only in-frame clones, not every one. The sample has about 140,000 clones, just under 80% seen once. Per germline, CDR1 MNHNS and CDR2 SASEGT. Trimming pared 3 bases from V and 5 bases from J, leaving 13 bases between. The CDR3 spans 15 residues. Regarding this clone: Antigen: not known.

Overall study results and limits: The classifier reportedly diagnosed cytomegalovirus status with high sensitivity and specificity.

The TCR sequence derives from a man aged 30 to 39 in good health and CMV-seronegative. The chain uses TRBV6-1 and TRBJ1-4; a weak D match, TRBD1 (6 bases). The material sequenced was PBMCs. This CDR3 is CASSDPTGLNEKLFF. The CDR3 DNA sequence: TGTGCCAGCAGTGACCCGACAGGCCTAAATGAAAAACTGTTTTTT.